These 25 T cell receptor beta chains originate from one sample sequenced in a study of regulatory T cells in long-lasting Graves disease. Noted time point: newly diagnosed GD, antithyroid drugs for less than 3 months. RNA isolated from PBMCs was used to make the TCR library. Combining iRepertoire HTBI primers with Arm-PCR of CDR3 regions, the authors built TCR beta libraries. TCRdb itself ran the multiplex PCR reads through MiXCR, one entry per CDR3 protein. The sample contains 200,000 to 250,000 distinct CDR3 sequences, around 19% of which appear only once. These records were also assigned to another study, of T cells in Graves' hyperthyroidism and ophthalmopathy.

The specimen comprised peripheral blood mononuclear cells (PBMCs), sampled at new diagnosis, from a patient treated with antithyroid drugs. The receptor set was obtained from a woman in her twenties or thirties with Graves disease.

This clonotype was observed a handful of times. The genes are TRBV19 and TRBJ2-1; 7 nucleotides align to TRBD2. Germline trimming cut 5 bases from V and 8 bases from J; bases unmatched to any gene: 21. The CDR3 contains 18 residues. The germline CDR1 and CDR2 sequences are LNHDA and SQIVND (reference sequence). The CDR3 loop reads CASSLRGSGVRLMDEQFF. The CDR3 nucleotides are TGTGCCAGTAGTCTGCGAGGAAGCGGGGTGCGTCTTATGGATGAGCAGTTCTTC.

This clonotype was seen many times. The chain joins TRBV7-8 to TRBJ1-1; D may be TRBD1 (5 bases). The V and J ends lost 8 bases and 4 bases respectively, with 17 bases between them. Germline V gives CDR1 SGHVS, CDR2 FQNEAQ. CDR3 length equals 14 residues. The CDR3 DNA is TGTGCCAGCGTCGACTGGGGGGGGGGCACTGAAGCTTTCTTT. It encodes CASVDWGGGTEAFF.

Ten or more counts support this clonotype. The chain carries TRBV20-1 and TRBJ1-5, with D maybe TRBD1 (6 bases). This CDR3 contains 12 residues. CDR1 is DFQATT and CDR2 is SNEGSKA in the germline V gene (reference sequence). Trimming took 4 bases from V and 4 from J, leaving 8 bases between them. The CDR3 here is CSATDSNQPQHF. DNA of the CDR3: TGCAGTGCTACGGACAGTAATCAGCCCCAGCATTTT.

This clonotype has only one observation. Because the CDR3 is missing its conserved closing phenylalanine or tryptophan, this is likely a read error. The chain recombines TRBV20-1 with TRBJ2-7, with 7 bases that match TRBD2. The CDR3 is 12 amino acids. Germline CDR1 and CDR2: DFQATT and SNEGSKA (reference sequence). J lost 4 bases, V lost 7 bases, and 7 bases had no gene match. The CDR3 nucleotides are TGCAGTGTGAGCGGGGATGAATACGAGCAGTACTGC. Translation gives CSVSGDEYEQYC.

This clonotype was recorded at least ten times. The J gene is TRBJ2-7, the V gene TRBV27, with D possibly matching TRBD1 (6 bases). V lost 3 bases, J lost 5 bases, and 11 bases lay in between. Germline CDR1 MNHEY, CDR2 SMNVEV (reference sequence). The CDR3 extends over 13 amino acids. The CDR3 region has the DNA TGTGCCAGCAGTTTCGGCAGGGGTAACGAGCAGTACTTC. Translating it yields CASSFGRGNEQYF.

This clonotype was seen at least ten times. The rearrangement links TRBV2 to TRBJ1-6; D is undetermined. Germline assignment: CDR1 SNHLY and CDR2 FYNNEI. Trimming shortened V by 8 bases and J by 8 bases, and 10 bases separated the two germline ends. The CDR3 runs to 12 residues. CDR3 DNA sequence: TGTGCCAGCCGCCACAGAGATTCACCCCTCCACTTT. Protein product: CASRHRDSPLHF.

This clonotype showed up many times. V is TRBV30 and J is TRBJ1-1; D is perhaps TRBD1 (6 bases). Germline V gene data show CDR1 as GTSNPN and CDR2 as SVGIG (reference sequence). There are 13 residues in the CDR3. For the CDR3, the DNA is TGTTCGCTGGGACGGGGACATAACACTGAAGCTTTCTTT. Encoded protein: CSLGRGHNTEAFF.

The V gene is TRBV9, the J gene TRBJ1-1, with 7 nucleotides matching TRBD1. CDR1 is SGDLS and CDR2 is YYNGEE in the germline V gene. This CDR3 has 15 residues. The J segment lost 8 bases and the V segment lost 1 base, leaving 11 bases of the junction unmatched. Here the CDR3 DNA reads TGTGCCAGCAGCGTAAGCTACGACAGGGCTGCCGAAGCTTTCTTT. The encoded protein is CASSVSYDRAAEAFF.

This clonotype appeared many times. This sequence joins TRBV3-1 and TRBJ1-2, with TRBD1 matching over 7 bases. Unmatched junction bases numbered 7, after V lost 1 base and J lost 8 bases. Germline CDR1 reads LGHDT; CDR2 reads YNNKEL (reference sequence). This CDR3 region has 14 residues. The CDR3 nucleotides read TGTGCCAGCAGCCAAGCACCGACAGGGTTGGGCTACACCTTC. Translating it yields CASSQAPTGLGYTF.

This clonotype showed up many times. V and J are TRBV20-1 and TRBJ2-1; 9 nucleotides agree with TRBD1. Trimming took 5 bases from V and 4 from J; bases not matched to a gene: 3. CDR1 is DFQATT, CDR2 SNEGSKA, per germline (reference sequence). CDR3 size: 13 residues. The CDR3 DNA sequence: TGCAGTGCTGCACAGGGGGCTTACAATGAGCAGTTCTTC. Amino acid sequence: CSAAQGAYNEQFF.

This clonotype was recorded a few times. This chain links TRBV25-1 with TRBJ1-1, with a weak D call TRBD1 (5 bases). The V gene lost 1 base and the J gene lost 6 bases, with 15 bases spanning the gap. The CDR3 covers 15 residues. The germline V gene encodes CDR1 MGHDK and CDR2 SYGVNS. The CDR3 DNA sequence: TGTGCCAGCAGTGAATTTGGGGCTCTTCCTTCTGAAGCTTTCTTT. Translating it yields CASSEFGALPSEAFF.

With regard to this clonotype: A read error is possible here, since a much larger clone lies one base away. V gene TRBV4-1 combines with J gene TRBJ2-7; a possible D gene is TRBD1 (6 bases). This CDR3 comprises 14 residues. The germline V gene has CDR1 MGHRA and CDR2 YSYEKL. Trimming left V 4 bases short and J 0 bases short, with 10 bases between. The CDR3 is CASSRTEISYEQYF. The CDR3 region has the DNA TGCGCCAGCAGCCGGACAGAAATCTCCTACGAGCAGTACTTC.

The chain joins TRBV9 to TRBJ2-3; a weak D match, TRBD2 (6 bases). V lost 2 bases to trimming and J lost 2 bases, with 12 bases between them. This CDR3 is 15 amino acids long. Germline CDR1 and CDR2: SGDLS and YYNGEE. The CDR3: CASSVWGLFTDTQYF. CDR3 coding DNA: TGTGCCAGCAGCGTTTGGGGACTTTTCACAGATACGCAGTATTTT.

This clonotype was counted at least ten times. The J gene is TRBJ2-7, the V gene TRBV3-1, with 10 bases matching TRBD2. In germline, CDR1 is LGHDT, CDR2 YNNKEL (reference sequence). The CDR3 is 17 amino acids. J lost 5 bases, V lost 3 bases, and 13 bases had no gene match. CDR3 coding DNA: TGTGCCAGCAGCCACGTGGGATCTAGCGGGAGAAAAAACGAGCAGTACTTC. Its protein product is CASSHVGSSGRKNEQYF.

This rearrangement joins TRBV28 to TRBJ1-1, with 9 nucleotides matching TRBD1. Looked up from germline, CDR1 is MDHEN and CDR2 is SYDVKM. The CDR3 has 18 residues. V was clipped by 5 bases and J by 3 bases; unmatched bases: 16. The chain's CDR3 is CASSAEPGTGIRHTEAFF. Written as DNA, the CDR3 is TGTGCCAGCAGTGCCGAGCCAGGGACAGGGATTCGACACACTGAAGCTTTCTTT.

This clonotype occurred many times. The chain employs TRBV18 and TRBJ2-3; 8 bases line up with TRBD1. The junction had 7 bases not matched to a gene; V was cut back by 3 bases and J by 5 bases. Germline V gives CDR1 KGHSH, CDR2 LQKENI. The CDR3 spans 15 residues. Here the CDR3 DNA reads TGTGCCAGCTCACCCCCCCAGGGGGCGCGAGATACGCAGTATTTT. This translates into CASSPPQGARDTQYF.

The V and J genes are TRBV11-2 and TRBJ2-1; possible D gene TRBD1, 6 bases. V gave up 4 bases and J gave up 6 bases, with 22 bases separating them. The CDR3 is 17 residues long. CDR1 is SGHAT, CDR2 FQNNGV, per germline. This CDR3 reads CASSSAPGQQKGNEQFF. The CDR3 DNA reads TGTGCCAGCAGCTCCGCCCCGGGACAACAGAAGGGCAATGAGCAGTTCTTC.

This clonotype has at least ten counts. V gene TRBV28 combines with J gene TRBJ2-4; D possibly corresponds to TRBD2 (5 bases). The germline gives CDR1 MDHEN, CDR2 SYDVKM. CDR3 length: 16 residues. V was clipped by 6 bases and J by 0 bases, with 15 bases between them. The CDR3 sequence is CASSLQSGGAKNIQYF. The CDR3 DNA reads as TGTGCCAGCAGCTTACAAAGTGGAGGAGCCAAAAACATTCAGTACTTC.

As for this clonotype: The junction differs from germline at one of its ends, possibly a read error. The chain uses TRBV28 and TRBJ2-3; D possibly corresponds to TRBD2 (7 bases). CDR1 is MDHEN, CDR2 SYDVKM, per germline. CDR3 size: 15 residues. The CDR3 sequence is CASTEGGVGPAGPFF. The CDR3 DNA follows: TGTGCCAGCACCGAAGGGGGGGTCGGGCCCGCTGGACCCTTCTTT.

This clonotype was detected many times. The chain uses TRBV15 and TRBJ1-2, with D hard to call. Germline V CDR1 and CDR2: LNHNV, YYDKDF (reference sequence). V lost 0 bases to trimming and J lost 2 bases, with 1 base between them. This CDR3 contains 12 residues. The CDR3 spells CATSRDNYGYTF. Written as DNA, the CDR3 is TGTGCCACCAGCAGAGACAACTATGGCTACACCTTC.

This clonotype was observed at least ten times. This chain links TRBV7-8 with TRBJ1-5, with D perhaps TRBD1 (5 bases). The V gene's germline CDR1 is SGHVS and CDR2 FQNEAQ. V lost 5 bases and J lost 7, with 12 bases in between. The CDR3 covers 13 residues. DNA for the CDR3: TGTGCCAGCAGCCTCGGGGGAAGGCAGCCCCAGCATTTT. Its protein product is CASSLGGRQPQHF.

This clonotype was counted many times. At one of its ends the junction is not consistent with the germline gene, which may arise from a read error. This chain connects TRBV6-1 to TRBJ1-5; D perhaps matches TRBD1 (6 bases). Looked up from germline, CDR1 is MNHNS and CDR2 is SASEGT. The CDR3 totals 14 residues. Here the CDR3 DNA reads TGTGCCAGCAGAGAAGGGGGTAGCAATCAGCCCCAGCATTTT. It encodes CASREGGSNQPQHF.

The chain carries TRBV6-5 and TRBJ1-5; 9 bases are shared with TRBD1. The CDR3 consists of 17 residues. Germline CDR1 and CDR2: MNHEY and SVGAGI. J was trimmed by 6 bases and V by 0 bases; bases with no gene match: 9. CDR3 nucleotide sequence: TGTGCCAGCAGTTACTCGAAGAACAGGGGGCAACGTCAGCCCCAGCATTTT. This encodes CASSYSKNRGQRQPQHF.

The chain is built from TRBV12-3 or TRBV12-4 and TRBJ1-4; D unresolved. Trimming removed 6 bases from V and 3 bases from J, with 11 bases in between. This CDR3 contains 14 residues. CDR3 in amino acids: CASSYQAANEKLFF. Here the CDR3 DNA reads TGTGCCAGCAGCTACCAGGCAGCTAATGAAAAACTGTTTTTT.

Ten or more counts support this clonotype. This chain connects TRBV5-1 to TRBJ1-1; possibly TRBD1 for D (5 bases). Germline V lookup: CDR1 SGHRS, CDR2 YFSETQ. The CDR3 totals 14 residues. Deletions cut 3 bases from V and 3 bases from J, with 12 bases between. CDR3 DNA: TGCGCCAGCAGCTGGGGGACTAGGGACACTGAAGCTTTCTTT. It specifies CASSWGTRDTEAFF.